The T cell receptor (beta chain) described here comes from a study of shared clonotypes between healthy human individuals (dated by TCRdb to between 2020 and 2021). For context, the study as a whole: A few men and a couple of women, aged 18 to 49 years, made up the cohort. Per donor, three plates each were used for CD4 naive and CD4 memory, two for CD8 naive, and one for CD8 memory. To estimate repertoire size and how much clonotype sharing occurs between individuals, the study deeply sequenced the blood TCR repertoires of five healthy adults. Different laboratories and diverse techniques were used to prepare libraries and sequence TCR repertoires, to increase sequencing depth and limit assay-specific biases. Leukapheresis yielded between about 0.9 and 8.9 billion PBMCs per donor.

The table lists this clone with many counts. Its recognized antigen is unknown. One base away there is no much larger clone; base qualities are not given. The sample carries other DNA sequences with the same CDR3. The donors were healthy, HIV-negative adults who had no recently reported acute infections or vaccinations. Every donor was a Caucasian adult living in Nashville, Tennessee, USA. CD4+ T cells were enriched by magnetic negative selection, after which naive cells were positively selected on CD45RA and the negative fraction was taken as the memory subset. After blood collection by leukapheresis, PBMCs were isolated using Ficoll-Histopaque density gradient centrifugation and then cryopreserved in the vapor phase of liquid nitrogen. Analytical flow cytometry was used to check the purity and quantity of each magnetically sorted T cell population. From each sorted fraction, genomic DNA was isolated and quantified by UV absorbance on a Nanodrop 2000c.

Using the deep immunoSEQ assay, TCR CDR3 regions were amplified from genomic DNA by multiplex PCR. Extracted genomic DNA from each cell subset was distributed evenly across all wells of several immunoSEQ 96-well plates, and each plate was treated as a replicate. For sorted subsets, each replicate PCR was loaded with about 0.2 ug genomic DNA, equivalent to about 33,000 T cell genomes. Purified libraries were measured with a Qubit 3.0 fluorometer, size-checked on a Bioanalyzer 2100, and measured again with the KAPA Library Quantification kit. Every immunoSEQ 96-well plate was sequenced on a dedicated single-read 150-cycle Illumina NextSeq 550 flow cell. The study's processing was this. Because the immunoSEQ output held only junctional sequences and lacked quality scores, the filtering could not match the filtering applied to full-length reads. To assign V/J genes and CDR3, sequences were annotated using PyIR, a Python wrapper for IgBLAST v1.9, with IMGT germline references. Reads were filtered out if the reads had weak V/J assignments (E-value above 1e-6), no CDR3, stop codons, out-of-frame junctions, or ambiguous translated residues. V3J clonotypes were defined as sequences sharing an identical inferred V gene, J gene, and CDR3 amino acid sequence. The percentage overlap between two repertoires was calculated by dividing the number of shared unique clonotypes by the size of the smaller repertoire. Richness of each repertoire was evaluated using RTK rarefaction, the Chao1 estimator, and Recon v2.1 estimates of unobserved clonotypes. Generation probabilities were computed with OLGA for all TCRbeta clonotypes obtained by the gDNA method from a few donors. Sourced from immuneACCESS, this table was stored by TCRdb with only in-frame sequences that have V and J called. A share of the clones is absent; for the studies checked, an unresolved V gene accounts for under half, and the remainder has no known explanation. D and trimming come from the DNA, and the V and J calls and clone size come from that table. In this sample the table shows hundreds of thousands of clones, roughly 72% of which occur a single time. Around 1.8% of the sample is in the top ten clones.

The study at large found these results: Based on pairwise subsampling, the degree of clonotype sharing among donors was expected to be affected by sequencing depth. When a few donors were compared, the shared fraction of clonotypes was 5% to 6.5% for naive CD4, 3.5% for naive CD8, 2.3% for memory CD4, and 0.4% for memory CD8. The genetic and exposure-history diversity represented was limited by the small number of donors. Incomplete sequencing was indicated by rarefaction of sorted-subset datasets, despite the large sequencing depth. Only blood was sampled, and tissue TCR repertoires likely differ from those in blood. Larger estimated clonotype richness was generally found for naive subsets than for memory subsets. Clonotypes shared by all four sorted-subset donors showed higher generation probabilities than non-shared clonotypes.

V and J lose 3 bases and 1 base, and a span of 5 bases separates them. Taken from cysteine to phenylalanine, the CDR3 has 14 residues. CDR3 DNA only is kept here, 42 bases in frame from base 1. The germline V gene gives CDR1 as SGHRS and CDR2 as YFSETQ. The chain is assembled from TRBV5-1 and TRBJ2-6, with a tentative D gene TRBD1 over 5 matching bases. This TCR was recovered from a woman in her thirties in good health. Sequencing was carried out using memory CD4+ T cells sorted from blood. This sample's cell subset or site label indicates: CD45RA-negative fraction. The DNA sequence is TGCGCCAGCAGCTCAGGGTCTGGGGCCAACGTCCTGACTTTC. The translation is CASSSGSGANVLTF.